The clone carrying this T cell receptor (beta chain) was observed at least ten times. Its antigen is not known. The data stem from a study of human T cells and chemical hapten exposure. Overall study: TCR yield per sample varied, mainly due to pooled library volumes. Broader study findings: TCRs at high frequency, those above 1 in 1000, did not change with DPC sensitization.

Unfractionated whole blood served as the source for total RNA extraction. Trimming stripped 5 bases from V and 3 bases from J, with 3 bases between. The germline V gene has CDR1 SGHRS and CDR2 YFSETQ. The CDR3 runs to 12 residues. The study used a library that attached unique molecular identifiers to individual cDNA molecules. TCRdb ran MiXCR on the reads and lists one entry per CDR3 protein. This table holds about 120,000 distinct CDR3 sequences, 6.5% to 10% found once. The source of this sequence is a human donor in good health. Some clones in this sample may be carry-over from other donors' samples. J is TRBJ1-6 and V is TRBV5-1; D uncertain. The sample consisted of whole blood. The CDR3 reads CASRNYNSPLHF. CDR3 in DNA: TGCGCCAGCAGGAACTATAATTCACCCCTCCACTTT.